This T cell receptor beta chain derives from a study of T cells in localized non-small cell lung cancer. Whole-study findings and limits: Of the tissues analyzed, uninvolved adjacent lung showed maximal T cell clonality, greater than tumor.

The CDR3 totals 22 residues. TCRdb's copy holds only in-frame clones and misses some; the assay was immunoSEQ multiplex PCR. There are 25,000 to 30,000 clones in the sample; about 81% occur only once, and around 4.1% lies in the top ten. Notes on this clone: Its antigen is not identified.

This specimen was peripheral blood, taken before any cancer treatment. This TCR came from a woman aged 35 to 70 with stage I lung adenocarcinoma. The rearrangement links TRBV12-2 to TRBJ1-5; the table's D call of TRBD1 was not tested on the DNA. TRBV12-2 corresponds to a pseudogene. In nucleotides, the CDR3 is TGTGCAAGTCGCTTGGACAGGGAAGAGACGTCAGAAGCTCATGGTAGCAATCAGCCCCAGCATTTT. It specifies CASRLDREETSEAHGSNQPQHF.